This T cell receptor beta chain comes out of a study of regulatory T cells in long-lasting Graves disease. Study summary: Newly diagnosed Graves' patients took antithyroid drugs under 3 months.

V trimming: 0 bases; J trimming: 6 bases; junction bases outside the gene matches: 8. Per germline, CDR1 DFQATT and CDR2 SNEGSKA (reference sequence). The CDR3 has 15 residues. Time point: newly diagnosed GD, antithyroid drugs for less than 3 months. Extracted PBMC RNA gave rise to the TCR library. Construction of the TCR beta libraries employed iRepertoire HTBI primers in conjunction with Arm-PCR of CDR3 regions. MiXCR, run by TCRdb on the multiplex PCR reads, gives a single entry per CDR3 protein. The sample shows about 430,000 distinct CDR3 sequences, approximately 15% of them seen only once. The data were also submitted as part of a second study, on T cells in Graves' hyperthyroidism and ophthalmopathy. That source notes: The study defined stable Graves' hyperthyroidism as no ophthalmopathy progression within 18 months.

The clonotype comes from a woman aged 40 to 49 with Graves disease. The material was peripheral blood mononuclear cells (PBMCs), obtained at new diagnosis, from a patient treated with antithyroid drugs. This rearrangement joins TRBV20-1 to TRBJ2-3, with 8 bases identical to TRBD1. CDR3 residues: CSARDLWQGADTQYF. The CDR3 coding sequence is TGCAGTGCTAGAGATCTTTGGCAGGGGGCCGATACGCAGTATTTT.